A single sample is the source of the 2 T cell receptor beta chains below, sequenced in a study of chemoradiotherapy in HPV16-positive cancers (dated by TCRdb to between 2022 and 2023). Receptors were amplified or captured by the immunoSEQ multiplex PCR assay. TCRdb took over this immuneACCESS table, retaining in-frame rearrangements with V and J assigned. Such tables are incomplete; in checked studies, under half of the missing clones stem from an unresolved V gene, and the remainder is unexplained. For this sample the table gives tens of thousands of clones, of which around 67% were detected only once. Together, the top ten hold 2.6% of the sample. The material was obtained from a patient who underwent chemoradiotherapy. All receptors come from a human donor with HPV-associated anogenital cancer.

The rearrangement joins TRBV25-1 to TRBJ2-4; perhaps TRBD2 as D (5 bases). Germline V gene sequence: CDR1 MGHDK, CDR2 SYGVNS. V dropped 1 base and J dropped 2 bases, with 9 bases sitting between them. CDR3 length: 15 amino acids. CDR3 bases: TGTGCCAGCAGTGAATTGGGAGACACCAAAAACATTCAGTACTTC. It specifies CASSELGDTKNIQYF.

The rearrangement links TRBV19 to TRBJ2-4, with 7 bases matching TRBD1. The CDR3 consists of 15 residues. The trim removed 5 bases at V and 6 bases at J, leaving 10 bases unmatched. The V gene's germline CDR1 is LNHDA and CDR2 SQIVND (reference sequence). CDR3 protein: CASSLGTAEINIQYF. DNA of the CDR3: TGTGCCAGTAGTCTTGGGACAGCCGAGATAAACATTCAGTACTTC.